The TCR beta chain under discussion was sequenced for a study of prognosis after radiotherapy for stage I lung cancer. Study as a whole: Patients received 3 to 5 SBRT fractions with a biologically effective dose of at least 100 Gy. Overall study findings and caveats: Unique TCR clone counts dropped after stereotactic body radiation therapy, from a median of around 10,000 to 6,900. Where distant metastases developed, patients had lower Shannon entropy after stereotactic body radiation therapy.

Genomic DNA provided the template from which TCR beta CDR3 was amplified by two-round multiplex PCR. Each TRBV and TRBJ gene had its own primer in the first PCR round. Each CDR3 protein is one row after TCRdb ran MiXCR on the multiplex PCR reads. The table has around 26,000 distinct CDR3 sequences, about 40% seen once; the top ten hold roughly 21%. The CDR3 is made up of 15 amino acids. Germline assignment: CDR1 MDHEN and CDR2 SYDVKM. In the case of this clonotype: Its target is unknown. A junction end diverges from the germline sequence, so it may reflect a read error.

The specimen comprised PBMCs, sampled before or after stereotactic body radiation therapy (not recorded which). The rearrangement uses TRBV28 and TRBJ1-2; D not resolved. The receptor comes from a donor over 45 with non-small cell lung cancer. CDR3 DNA sequence: TGTGTCAGCCGTACACTTACCCTCAGTAACTATGGCTACACCTTC. Translated, it gives CVSRTLTLSNYGYTF.